These T cell receptor beta chains were read from a single sample in a study of CD8+ T cells in alopecia areata. The protocol was immunoSEQ multiplex PCR, while the TCRdb copy is restricted to in-frame clones and leaves out a portion. In the table there are approximately 210,000 clones, about 64% of which are singletons. Sequences were derived from CD4+ T cells sorted from blood, sampled at week 4, from a patient treated with tofacitinib. These receptors all stem from a human donor with alopecia areata. CDR3s include the opening cysteine and the closing phenylalanine or tryptophan. The D gene is left open where the match is weak. Clone size is shown for a subset of rows, as once, few, many or a class of expanded clone.

clone_size j_call d_call v_call cdr3_nt cdr3_aa
- TRBJ2-7 TRBD1 TRBV2 TGTGCCAGCTCCCGGGACAGGGCCTACGAGCAGTACTTC CASSRDRAYEQYF
once TRBJ2-4 TRBD1 TRBV29-1 TGCAGCGTTGAAAGCCCGGGACAGGGGCCCAAAAACATTCAGTACTTC CSVESPGQGPKNIQYF
- TRBJ1-2 - TRBV4-1 TGCGCCAGCAGCAGACCTACGGGGGGAAATAACTATGGCTACACCTTC CASSRPTGGNNYGYTF
- TRBJ1-5 - TRBV2 TGTGCCAGCAGGGTTAGCAATCAGCCCCAGCATTTT CASRVSNQPQHF
- TRBJ2-4 - TRBV29-1 TGCAGCGTTGAGGGCAGACTAGCCAAAAACATTCAGTACTTC CSVEGRLAKNIQYF
once TRBJ2-3 - TRBV5-1 TGCGCCAGCAGCACCGTGGCGGGGGCAATCACAGATACGCAGTATTTT CASSTVAGAITDTQYF
- TRBJ2-3 - TRBV5-1 TGCGCCAGCAGCTTTACGGGGGATAAAGATACGCAGTATTTT CASSFTGDKDTQYF
once TRBJ1-2 - TRBV9 TGTGCCAGCAGCGGTCGGACTTTTCCTTCCGATTATGGCTACACCTTC CASSGRTFPSDYGYTF
- TRBJ2-6 - TRBV18 TGTGCCAGCTCACCACGGGACTCTAGGGGGGCCAACGTCCTGACTTTC CASSPRDSRGANVLTF
- TRBJ1-5 - TRBV10-3 TGTGCCATCAGTACCACGGGTGATGGTCAGCCCCAGCATTTT CAISTTGDGQPQHF
once TRBJ2-7 - TRBV30 TGTGCCTGGAGCCAGGACAAAGTAGGGTTC CAWSQDKVGF
once TRBJ1-1 TRBD1 TRBV30 TGTGCCTGGAGTAACAGGGGGGGTACTGAAGCTTTCTTT CAWSNRGGTEAFF
medium-sized TRBJ2-3 - TRBV5-1 TGCGCCAGCAGCTGGGGCCGATCCGCGGGCCCAGATACGCAGTATTTT CASSWGRSAGPDTQYF
- TRBJ1-6 - TRBV7-2 TGTGCCAGCACCCTATCAACGGAGGCCTATAATTCACCCCTCCACTTT CASTLSTEAYNSPLHF
- TRBJ2-2 - TRBV9 TGTGCCAGCAGCGTAGGGCTCGAGGGCGGGGAGCTGTTTTTT CASSVGLEGGELFF
- TRBJ1-5 - TRBV2 TGTGCCAGCAGTGCAGGGATGGAGCAGCCCCAGCATTTT CASSAGMEQPQHF
- TRBJ2-4 TRBD1 TRBV29-1 TGCAGCGCCCGTGGGACAGAATTAGCCAAAAACATTCAGTACTTC CSARGTELAKNIQYF
few TRBJ1-3 TRBD1 TRBV30 TGTGCCTGGACCTACGGGGACAGGGGAAAAGGAAACACCATATATTTT CAWTYGDRGKGNTIYF
- TRBJ2-7 TRBD1 TRBV18 TGTGCCAGCGCCCCGGGACAGGGGCCCTACGAGCAGTACTTC CASAPGQGPYEQYF
- TRBJ2-6 - TRBV7-2 TGTGCCAGCATACGGGACCCCTCTGGGGCCAACGTCCTGACTTTC CASIRDPSGANVLTF
- TRBJ2-5 TRBD1 TRBV29-1 TGCAGCGCTGGACAGGTTGGAGAGACCCAGTACTTC CSAGQVGETQYF
- TRBJ2-1 - TRBV2 TGTGCCAGCACCCACCCGCCAGTTGAGCAGTTCTTC CASTHPPVEQFF
once TRBJ2-7 - TRBV18 TGTGCCAGCTCACCAGGGGGGAAACCCCCCTCCGGGGAGCAGTACTTC CASSPGGKPPSGEQYF
few TRBJ2-1 - TRBV29-1 TGCAGCCTCGTTCCACTAACGGGCCTTTACAATGAGCAGTTCTTC CSLVPLTGLYNEQFF
- TRBJ2-5 - TRBV4-2 TGTGCCAGCAGCCAAGATATGGCGGGAGAGACCCAGTACTTC CASSQDMAGETQYF
- TRBJ2-5 - TRBV29-1 TGCAGCGTTGACTCAGCTGCGGAGACCCAGTACTTC CSVDSAAETQYF
few TRBJ2-3 - TRBV5-1 TGCGCCAGCAGCACGGGGATTAGCACAGATACGCAGTATTTT CASSTGISTDTQYF
- TRBJ1-2 - TRBV30 TGTGCCTGGACCCCAACAGCCGGGCAGGGGAAGCGCTACACCTTC CAWTPTAGQGKRYTF
few TRBJ2-7 - TRBV27 TGTGCCAGCAAGCGGAGGTGGGCCTCCTACGAGCAGTACTTC CASKRRWASYEQYF
- TRBJ1-6 - TRBV2 TGTGCCAGCAGTGGGAATAATTCACCCCTCCACTTT CASSGNNSPLHF
- TRBJ1-1 - TRBV5-1 TGCGCCAGCAGTAGAGGGGGTTGGACTGAAGCTTTCTTT CASSRGGWTEAFF
- TRBJ2-7 TRBD1 TRBV5-1 TGCGCCAGCAGCGGGACAGGGGGCTACGAGCAGTACTTC CASSGTGGYEQYF
- TRBJ2-5 - TRBV2 TGTGCCAGCAGTTTCATTGGGGAGACCCAGTACTTC CASSFIGETQYF
- TRBJ2-7 TRBD1 TRBV30 TGTGCCTTCGAGGGGACAGAGTTATACGAGCAGTACTTC CAFEGTELYEQYF
- TRBJ2-7 - TRBV6-5 TGTGCCAGCAGTTACTCGCCGCGTTACGAGCAGTACTTC CASSYSPRYEQYF
- TRBJ2-7 - TRBV29-1 TGCAGCGTTAAGGACCGAGCCGATACCTACGAGCAGTACTTC CSVKDRADTYEQYF
- TRBJ2-7 TRBD2 TRBV25-1 TGTGCCAGCAGTGGTAGCGGGGGGGCCTACGAGCAGTACTTC CASSGSGGAYEQYF
few TRBJ2-6 - TRBV7-7 TGTGCTAGCAGCTTATATGAGGGAGCTGGGGCCAACGTCCTGACTTTC CASSLYEGAGANVLTF